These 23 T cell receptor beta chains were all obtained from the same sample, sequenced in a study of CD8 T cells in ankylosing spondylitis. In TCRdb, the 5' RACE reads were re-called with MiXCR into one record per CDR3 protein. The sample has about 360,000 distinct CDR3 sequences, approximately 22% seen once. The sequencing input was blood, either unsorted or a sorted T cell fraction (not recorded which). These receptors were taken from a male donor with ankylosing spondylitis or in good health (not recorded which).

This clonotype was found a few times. The CDR3 protein is CASSKAGGGNDEQYF. DNA for the CDR3: TGTGCCAGCAGCAAAGCTGGCGGGGGGAACGACGAGCAGTACTTC. V is TRBV21-1 and J is TRBJ2-7; TRBD2 reflects the table's D call only, with no check against the DNA. TRBV21-1 is deemed a pseudogene. The CDR3 has 15 residues.

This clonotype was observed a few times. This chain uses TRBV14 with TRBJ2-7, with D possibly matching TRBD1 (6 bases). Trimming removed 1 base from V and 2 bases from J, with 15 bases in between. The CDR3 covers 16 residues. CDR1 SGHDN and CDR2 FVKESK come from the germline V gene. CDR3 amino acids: CASSQAAGAVPYEQYF. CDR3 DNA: TGTGCCAGCAGCCAAGCGGCAGGGGCCGTACCCTACGAGCAGTACTTC. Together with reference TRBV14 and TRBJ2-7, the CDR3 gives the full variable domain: EAGVTQFPSHSVIEKGQTVTLRCDPISGHDNLYWYRRVMGKEIKFLLHFVKESKQDESGMPNNRFLAERTGGTYSTLKVQPAELEDSGVYFCASSQAAGAVPYEQYFGPGTRLTVT.

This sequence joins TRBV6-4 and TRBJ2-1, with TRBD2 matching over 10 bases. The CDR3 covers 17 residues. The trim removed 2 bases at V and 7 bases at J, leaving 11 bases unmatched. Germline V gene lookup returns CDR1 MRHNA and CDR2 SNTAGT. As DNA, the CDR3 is TGTGCCAGCAGTGACGGTGCTAGCGGGGGCCGGGGGAATGAGCAGTTCTTC. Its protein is CASSDGASGGRGNEQFF.

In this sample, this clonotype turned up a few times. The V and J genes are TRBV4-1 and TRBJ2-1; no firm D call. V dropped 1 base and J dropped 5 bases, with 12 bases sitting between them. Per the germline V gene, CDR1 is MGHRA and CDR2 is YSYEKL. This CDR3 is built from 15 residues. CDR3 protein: CASSQGPGTHNEQFF. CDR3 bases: TGCGCCAGCAGCCAAGGTCCCGGAACCCACAATGAGCAGTTCTTC.

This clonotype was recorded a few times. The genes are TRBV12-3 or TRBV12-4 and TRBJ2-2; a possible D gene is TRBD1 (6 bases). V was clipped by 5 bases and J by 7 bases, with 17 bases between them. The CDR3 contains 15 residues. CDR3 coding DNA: TGTGCCAGCAGTCCAGTGTCGAGGGGGTACGGGGAGCTGTTTTTT. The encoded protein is CASSPVSRGYGELFF.

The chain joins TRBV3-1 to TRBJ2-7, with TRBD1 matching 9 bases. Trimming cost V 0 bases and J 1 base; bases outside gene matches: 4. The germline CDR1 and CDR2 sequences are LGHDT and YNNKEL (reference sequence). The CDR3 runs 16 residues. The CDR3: CASSQEPGQGSYEQYF. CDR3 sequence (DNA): TGTGCCAGCAGCCAAGAGCCCGGACAGGGGTCCTACGAGCAGTACTTC.

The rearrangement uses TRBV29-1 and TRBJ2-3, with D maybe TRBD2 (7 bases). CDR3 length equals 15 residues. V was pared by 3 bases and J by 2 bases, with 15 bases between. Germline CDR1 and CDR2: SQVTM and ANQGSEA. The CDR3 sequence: CSVDPRGRDTDTQYF. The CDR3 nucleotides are TGCAGCGTTGACCCTAGGGGGAGGGACACAGATACGCAGTATTTT.

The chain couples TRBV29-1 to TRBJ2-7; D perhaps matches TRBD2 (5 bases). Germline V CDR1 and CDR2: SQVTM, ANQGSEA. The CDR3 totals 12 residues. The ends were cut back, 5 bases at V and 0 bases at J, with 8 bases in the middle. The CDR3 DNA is TGCAGCGTTAGGGAGAGCTCCTACGAGCAGTACTTC. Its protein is CSVRESSYEQYF.

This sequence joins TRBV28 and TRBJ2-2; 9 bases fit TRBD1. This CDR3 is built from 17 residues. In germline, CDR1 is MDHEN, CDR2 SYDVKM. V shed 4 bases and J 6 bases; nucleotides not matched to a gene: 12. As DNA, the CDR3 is TGTGCCAGCAGTTCCCCCACCGGGACAGGGAGGGCCGGGGAGCTGTTTTTT. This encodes CASSSPTGTGRAGELFF. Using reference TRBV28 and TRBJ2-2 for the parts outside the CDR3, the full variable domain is DVKVTQSSRYLVKRTGEKVFLECVQDMDHENMFWYRQDPGLGLRLIYFSYDVKMKEKGDIPEGYSVSREKKERFSLILESASTNQTSMYLCASSSPTGTGRAGELFFGEGSRLTVL.

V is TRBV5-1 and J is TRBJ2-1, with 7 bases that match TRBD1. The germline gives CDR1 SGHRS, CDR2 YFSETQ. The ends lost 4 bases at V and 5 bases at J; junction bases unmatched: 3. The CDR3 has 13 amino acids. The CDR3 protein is CASSAQGDNEQFF. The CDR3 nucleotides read TGCGCCAGCAGCGCCCAGGGGGACAATGAGCAGTTCTTC.

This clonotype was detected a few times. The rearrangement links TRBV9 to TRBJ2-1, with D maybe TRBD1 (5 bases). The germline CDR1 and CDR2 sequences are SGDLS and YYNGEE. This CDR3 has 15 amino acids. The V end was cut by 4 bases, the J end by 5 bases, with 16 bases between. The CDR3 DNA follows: TGTGCCAGCAGCACACTTCCAGACAGTGACAATGAGCAGTTCTTC. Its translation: CASSTLPDSDNEQFF. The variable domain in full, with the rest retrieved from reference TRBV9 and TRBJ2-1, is DSGVTQTPKHLITATGQRVTLRCSPRSGDLSVYWYQQSLDQGLQFLIQYYNGEERAKGNILERFSAQQFPDLHSELNLSSLELGDSALYFCASSTLPDSDNEQFFGPGTRLTVL.

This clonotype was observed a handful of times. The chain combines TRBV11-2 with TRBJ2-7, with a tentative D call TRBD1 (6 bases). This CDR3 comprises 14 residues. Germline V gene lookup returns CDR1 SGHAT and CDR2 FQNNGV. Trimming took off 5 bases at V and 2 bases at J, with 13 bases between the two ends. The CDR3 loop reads CASSTRGPTYEQYF. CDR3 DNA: TGTGCCAGCAGCACCAGGGGCCCCACCTACGAGCAGTACTTC.

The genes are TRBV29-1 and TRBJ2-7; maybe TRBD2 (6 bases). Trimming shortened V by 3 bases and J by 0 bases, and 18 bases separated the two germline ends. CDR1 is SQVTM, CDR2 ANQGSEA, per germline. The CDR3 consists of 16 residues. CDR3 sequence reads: CSVDTARGYSSYEQYF. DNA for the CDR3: TGCAGCGTTGATACAGCCCGGGGGTATAGCTCCTACGAGCAGTACTTC.

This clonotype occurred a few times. In DNA form, the CDR3 reads TGTGCCAGCAGTTTAAGGGTGGGGGGCTCTGGGGCCAACGTCCTGACTTTC. Translation: CASSLRVGGSGANVLTF. The rearrangement links TRBV28 to TRBJ2-6; tentative D call: TRBD2 (6 bases). CDR3 length: 17 residues. The V gene's germline CDR1 is MDHEN and CDR2 SYDVKM. Deletions cut 2 bases from V and 0 bases from J, with 11 bases between.

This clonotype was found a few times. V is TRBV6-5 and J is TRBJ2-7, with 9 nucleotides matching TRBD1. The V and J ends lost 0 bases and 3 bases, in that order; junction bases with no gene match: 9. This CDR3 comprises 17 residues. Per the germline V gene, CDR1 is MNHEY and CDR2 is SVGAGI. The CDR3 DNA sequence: TGTGCCAGCAGTTACTCGGGACAGGGCGTAGCTTTCTACGAGCAGTACTTC. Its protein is CASSYSGQGVAFYEQYF.

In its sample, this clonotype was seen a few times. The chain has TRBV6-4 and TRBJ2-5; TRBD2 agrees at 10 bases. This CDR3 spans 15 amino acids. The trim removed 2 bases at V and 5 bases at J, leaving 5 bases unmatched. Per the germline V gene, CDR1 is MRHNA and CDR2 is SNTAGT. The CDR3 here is CASSDQAGGPETQYF. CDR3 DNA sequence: TGTGCCAGCAGTGACCAAGCGGGGGGGCCGGAGACCCAGTACTTC.

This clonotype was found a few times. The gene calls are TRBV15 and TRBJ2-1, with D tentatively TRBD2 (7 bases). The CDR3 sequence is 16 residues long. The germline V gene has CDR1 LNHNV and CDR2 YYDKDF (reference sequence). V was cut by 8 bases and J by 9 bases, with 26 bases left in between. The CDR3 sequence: CATAGRMGGGSGEQFF. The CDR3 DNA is TGTGCCACCGCCGGCCGTATGGGGGGGGGCTCGGGTGAGCAGTTCTTC. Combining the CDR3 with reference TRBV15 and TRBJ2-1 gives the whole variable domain DAMVIQNPRYQVTQFGKPVTLSCSQTLNHNVMYWYQQKSSQAPKLLFHYYDKDFNNEADTPDNFQSRRPNTSFCFLDIRSPGLGDTAMYLCATAGRMGGGSGEQFFGPGTRLTVL.

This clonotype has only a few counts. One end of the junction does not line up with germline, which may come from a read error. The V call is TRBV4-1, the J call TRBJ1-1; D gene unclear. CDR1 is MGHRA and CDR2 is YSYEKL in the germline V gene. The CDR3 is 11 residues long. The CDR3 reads CASSVKTEAFF. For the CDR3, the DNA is TGCGCCAGCAGTGTGAAAACTGAAGCTTTCTTT.

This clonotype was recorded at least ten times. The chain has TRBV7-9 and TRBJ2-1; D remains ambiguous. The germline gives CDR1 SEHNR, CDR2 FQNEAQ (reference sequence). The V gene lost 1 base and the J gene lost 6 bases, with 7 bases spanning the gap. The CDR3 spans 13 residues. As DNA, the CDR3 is TGTGCCAGCAGCTTAGTTGGTGGCAATGAGCAGTTCTTC. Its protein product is CASSLVGGNEQFF.

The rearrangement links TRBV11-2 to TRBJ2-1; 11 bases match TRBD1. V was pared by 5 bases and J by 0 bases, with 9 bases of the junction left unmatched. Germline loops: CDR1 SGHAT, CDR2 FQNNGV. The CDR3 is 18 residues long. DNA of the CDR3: TGTGCCAGCAGCACCGGACAGGGGGCCCTGAGCTCCTACAATGAGCAGTTCTTC. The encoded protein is CASSTGQGALSSYNEQFF.

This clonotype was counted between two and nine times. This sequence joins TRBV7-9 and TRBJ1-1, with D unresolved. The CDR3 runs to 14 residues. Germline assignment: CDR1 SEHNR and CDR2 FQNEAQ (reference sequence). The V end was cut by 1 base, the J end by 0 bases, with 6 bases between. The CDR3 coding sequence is TGTGCCAGCAGCTTAGTGCGGCTGAACACTGAAGCTTTCTTT. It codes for CASSLVRLNTEAFF.

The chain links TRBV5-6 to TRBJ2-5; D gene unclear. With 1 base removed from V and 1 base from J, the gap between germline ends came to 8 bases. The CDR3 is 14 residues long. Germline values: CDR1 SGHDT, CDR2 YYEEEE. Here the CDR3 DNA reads TGTGCCAGCAGCTTGACGCCTACCCAAGAGACCCAGTACTTC. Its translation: CASSLTPTQETQYF.

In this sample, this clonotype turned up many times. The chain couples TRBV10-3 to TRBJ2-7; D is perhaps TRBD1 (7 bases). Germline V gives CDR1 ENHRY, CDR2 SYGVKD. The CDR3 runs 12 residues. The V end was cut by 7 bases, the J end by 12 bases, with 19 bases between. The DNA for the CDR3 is TGTGCCATCATGGAGGGGGCGGCTGGGCCGTACTTC. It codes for CAIMEGAAGPYF.